This TCR beta chain derives from a study of cytomegalovirus exposure and HLA in healthy donors. Unrecorded immune exposure was likely among donors, who were nominally healthy when sampled. General study findings and limits: Immune exposure information available was restricted to CMV serostatus. One later analysis reportedly identified an Asian-associated ancestry cluster that showed fewer N-insertions than the roughly 600-donor mean. Excluded were some V segments that proved indistinguishable, including TRBV6-2 and TRBV6-3.

PCR amplification relied on 60 Vbeta primers (plus 13 Jbeta primers). Measured with immunoSEQ multiplex PCR; TCRdb has only the in-frame clones, and not every one. This repertoire shows 250,000 to 350,000 clones, 80% found once; its top ten account for roughly 0.31%. A word on this clone: Its target is not known.

Germline values: CDR1 SGHNT, CDR2 YYREEE (reference sequence). The length of the CDR3 is 15 residues. The V and J ends lost 3 bases and 6 bases, in that order; junction bases with no gene match: 7. The receptor's source is a girl aged 2 to 9 in good health and CMV-seronegative. The V gene is TRBV5-4, the J gene TRBJ2-3, with 10 bases fitting TRBD2. The sequencing sample was made of PBMCs. CDR3 protein: CASSSSGGARDTQYF. The DNA for the CDR3 is TGTGCCAGCAGCTCCAGCGGGGGGGCACGCGATACGCAGTATTTT.